This T cell receptor (beta chain) originates from a study of T cell responses to AZD1222 COVID-19 vaccine. Study-wide findings and caveats: After the peak T cell response, and only then, were repertoires sampled.

On this clone: Its antigen is not known.

Clones were sequenced by immunoSEQ multiplex PCR, and TCRdb holds only the in-frame ones, with some missing. This repertoire shows 100,000 to 150,000 clones, over 85% found once; its top ten account for roughly 1.1%. This TCR came from an adult who received the AZD1222 COVID-19 vaccine. The source material was peripheral blood, sampled 28 days after the second AZD1222 dose.

The CDR3 here is CASSRRGGLYGYTF. The CDR3 DNA is TGTGCCAGCAGTCGCCGGGGCGGATTGTATGGCTACACCTTC. The rearrangement joins TRBV27 to TRBJ1-2; possible D gene TRBD1, 5 bases. The V and J ends lost 5 bases and 5 bases respectively, with 15 bases between them. Germline assignment: CDR1 MNHEY and CDR2 SMNVEV (reference sequence). The CDR3 length is 14 residues.